Listed below are T cell receptor beta chains from one sample, sequenced in a study of shared clonotypes between healthy human individuals. The data were produced by immunoSEQ multiplex PCR, yet TCRdb's version contains in-frame clones alone and is incomplete. The repertoire has over a million clones, approximately 80% of them found once; the top ten carry roughly 0.57%. The specimen sequenced was memory CD4+ T cells from PBMCs. These receptors were obtained from a man between 18 and 35 years old in good health. Some clones in this sample may be carry-over from other donors' samples. Each CDR3 is given without its conserved first and last residue. A D gene is named only where the DNA matches it firmly.

d_call j_call v_call cdr3_aa
NA TRBJ1-2 TRBV6-6 ASRLSSLYGYT
NA TRBJ1-2 TRBV7-8 ASSAYGDHYGYT
NA TRBJ2-5 TRBV20-1 SADSQETQY
NA TRBJ2-1 TRBV2 ASRVDRNNEQF
TRBD1 TRBJ2-2 TRBV4-1 ASRQGTNTGELF
NA TRBJ2-2 TRBV27 ASSLRGGTGELF
TRBD2 TRBJ2-4 TRBV4-3 ASSQEIAGGNLAKNIQY
NA TRBJ2-7 TRBV2 ASSYNYEQY
NA TRBJ2-3 TRBV5-1 ASSLGRGSTQY
TRBD1 TRBJ1-4 TRBV7-9 ASSLGQSEKLF
TRBD2 TRBJ2-3 TRBV6-1 ASRNSGISTDTQY
NA TRBJ1-2 TRBV20-1 SPGPLGGYT
NA TRBJ1-2 TRBV29-1 SVELRQGSLNT
NA TRBJ2-7 TRBV14 ASSQNPQAGRTYEQY
NA TRBJ1-1 TRBV28 ASRRDRNTEAF
NA TRBJ1-5 TRBV30 AWSPSGSNQPQH
TRBD2 TRBJ2-1 TRBV2 ASSDGLAGANEQF
NA TRBJ1-2 TRBV19 ASRSSGAYGYT
TRBD2 TRBJ2-7 TRBV2 ASSVLAGGREQY
TRBD1 TRBJ1-2 TRBV28 AGSPRGTNYGYT
NA TRBJ1-1 TRBV6-1 ASSVRENTEAF
NA TRBJ2-3 TRBV30 ASNGVRGSLYTDTQY
NA TRBJ1-4 TRBV7-2 ASSGPSEKLF
NA TRBJ1-2 TRBV29-1 SAAGGSYTGYT
TRBD1 TRBJ1-2 TRBV28 ASSSPYRGFDYGYT
NA TRBJ2-1 TRBV7-8 ASSLALTRNEQF
NA TRBJ2-2 TRBV9 ASSVDLGPNTGELF
TRBD1 TRBJ1-1 TRBV9 ASSKIQGGKSEAF
TRBD2 TRBJ2-7 TRBV29-1 SVGGREASGSFHEQY
NA TRBJ2-1 TRBV20-1 VPRGNEQF
TRBD1 TRBJ2-7 TRBV19 ASSTDRGRDEQY
NA TRBJ2-7 TRBV30 AWSFGHFYEQY
NA TRBJ1-3 TRBV19 ASSMESQSSGNTIY
TRBD2 TRBJ2-7 TRBV5-1 ASSLGLADPEQY
NA TRBJ2-2 TRBV7-8 ASSVGDYGGELF
TRBD2 TRBJ2-1 TRBV5-1 ASRAGQRTSGDEQF
TRBD2 TRBJ2-7 TRBV28 ASSPLGSGGYEQY
TRBD2 TRBJ2-1 TRBV11-2 ASSLDRLAGGNEQF